This is a list of T cell receptor beta chains from one sample in a study of T cells after yellow fever vaccination. Each CDR3 protein gets one entry after TCRdb re-called the 5' RACE reads with MiXCR. The table has 100,000 to 150,000 distinct CDR3 sequences, about 8.4% seen once. The sample here was CD8+ T cells sorted from PBMCs, taken on the day of the yellow fever booster vaccination. These receptors were collected from a man between 18 and 29 years old who received the YFV17D yellow fever vaccine. Both conserved end residues are part of each CDR3. D genes are given only for firm matches. Where a row states a size, it is once, few, many or the class of an expanded clone; other rows omit it.

16,TRBV27,-,TRBJ2-2,few,CASSHGSRPNTGELFF,TGTGCCAGCAGTCACGGATCCCGTCCGAACACCGGGGAGCTGTTTTTT
18,TRBV4-1,TRBD1,TRBJ2-6,-,CASSQEPGGVAGANVLTF,TGCGCCAGCAGCCAAGAACCAGGGGGCGTGGCTGGGGCCAACGTCCTGACTTTC
16,TRBV6-5,-,TRBJ1-1,-,CASSYSMSRGIPEAFF,TGTGCCAGCAGTTACTCGATGTCAAGGGGGATCCCTGAAGCTTTCTTT
11,TRBV25-1,-,TRBJ2-1,many,CATTGQVEQFF,TGTGCCACAACAGGGCAGGTTGAGCAGTTCTTC
15,TRBV4-1,TRBD1,TRBJ1-2,-,CASSQVGGVGYGYTF,TGCGCCAGCAGCCAAGTAGGGGGCGTCGGCTATGGCTACACCTTC
12,TRBV6-6,-,TRBJ2-7,-,CASSLAGVEQYF,TGTGCCAGCAGTTTGGCAGGGGTCGAGCAGTACTTC
18,TRBV10-3,TRBD2,TRBJ2-3,many,CAISESELAGGSTDTQYF,TGTGCCATCAGTGAGTCGGAACTAGCGGGGGGTTCCACAGATACGCAGTATTTT
15,TRBV12-3/TRBV12-4,-,TRBJ2-3,few,CASSSGAGPLGGQYF,TGTGCCAGCAGCTCCGGGGCGGGGCCCTTAGGTGGGCAGTATTTT
12,TRBV4-1,-,TRBJ2-2,many,CASSHGVGELFF,TGCGCCAGCAGCCATGGGGTCGGGGAGCTGTTTTTT
15,TRBV6-1,TRBD1,TRBJ1-2,few,CASSEIIGGTNGYTF,TGTGCCAGCAGTGAAATCATAGGGGGCACAAATGGCTACACCTTC
14,TRBV27,-,TRBJ2-2,-,CASSLPHSAGELFF,TGTGCCAGCAGTTTACCACACAGCGCCGGGGAGCTGTTTTTT
12,TRBV12-3/TRBV12-4,-,TRBJ2-7,many,CASRAPGSEQYF,TGTGCCAGCAGGGCCCCTGGGTCCGAGCAGTACTTC
15,TRBV4-1,-,TRBJ1-1,-,CASSPLLGVNTEAFF,TGCGCCAGCAGCCCCTTGCTAGGGGTAAACACTGAAGCTTTCTTT
13,TRBV7-9,-,TRBJ2-5,few,CASGLWGQETQYF,TGTGCCAGCGGGCTGTGGGGGCAAGAGACCCAGTACTTC
14,TRBV4-1,-,TRBJ1-1,-,CASSQESPNTEAFF,TGCGCCAGCAGCCAAGAATCCCCGAACACTGAAGCTTTCTTT
17,TRBV14,TRBD1,TRBJ2-2,-,CASSQDGYRGQTGELFF,TGTGCCAGCAGCCAAGATGGATACAGGGGGCAAACCGGGGAGCTGTTTTTT
14,TRBV12-3/TRBV12-4,TRBD1,TRBJ1-1,-,CASSLRTGNTEAFF,TGTGCCAGCAGCTTACGGACAGGGAACACTGAAGCTTTCTTT
12,TRBV12-5,-,TRBJ1-1,-,CASGLGAGTAFF,TGTGCTAGTGGTTTGGGGGCAGGTACAGCTTTCTTT
13,TRBV19,-,TRBJ1-5,few,CASGQRGNQPQHF,TGTGCCAGTGGGCAGCGGGGTAATCAGCCCCAGCATTTT
13,TRBV5-4,-,TRBJ1-1,few,CASSFQRSTEAFF,TGTGCCAGCAGCTTCCAACGGAGCACTGAAGCTTTCTTT
10,TRBV29-1,-,TRBJ1-1,-,CSGGRTEAFF,TGCAGCGGGGGACGGACTGAAGCTTTCTTT
14,TRBV12-3/TRBV12-4,-,TRBJ2-6,-,CASNRDSGANVLTF,TGTGCCAGCAATCGGGACTCTGGGGCCAACGTCCTGACTTTC
15,TRBV7-9,-,TRBJ2-6,few,CASSPAYEGANVLTF,TGTGCCAGCAGCCCCGCTTATGAGGGGGCCAACGTCCTGACTTTC
14,TRBV12-3/TRBV12-4,-,TRBJ2-7,few,CASKRDIDSYEQYF,TGTGCCAGCAAGCGGGACATCGACTCCTACGAGCAGTACTTC
16,TRBV4-1,-,TRBJ2-5,few,CASSQDPGLSGETQYF,TGCGCCAGCAGCCAAGATCCGGGTCTGTCTGGAGAGACCCAGTACTTC
13,TRBV7-2,-,TRBJ2-7,-,CASSLVGPYEQYF,TGTGCCAGCAGCTTAGTAGGCCCCTACGAGCAGTACTTC
15,TRBV6-5,TRBD2,TRBJ2-1,-,CASSYSSGGANEQFF,TGTGCCAGCAGTTACTCGTCCGGGGGGGCCAATGAGCAGTTCTTC
13,TRBV29-1,-,TRBJ2-7,many,CSVVLASTYEQYF,TGCAGCGTTGTGCTAGCGTCGACCTACGAGCAGTACTTC
12,TRBV30,-,TRBJ1-2,few,CAWRPDNYGYTF,TGTGCCTGGAGGCCGGACAACTATGGCTACACCTTC
15,TRBV10-3,-,TRBJ1-1,-,CAISWERVLHTEAFF,TGTGCCATCAGTTGGGAAAGGGTATTGCACACTGAAGCTTTCTTT
17,TRBV7-6,-,TRBJ1-3,few,CASSLESVIGFGNTIYF,TGTGCCAGCAGCTTAGAGAGCGTCATCGGGTTTGGAAACACCATATATTTT
17,TRBV7-9,-,TRBJ1-1,few,CASSLGGLGRTNTEAFF,TGTGCCAGCAGCTTAGGAGGCCTCGGTCGTACGAACACTGAAGCTTTCTTT
15,TRBV11-2,TRBD1,TRBJ1-6,few,CASSLGRQGNSPLHF,TGTGCCAGCAGCTTAGGAAGACAGGGTAATTCACCCCTCCACTTT
15,TRBV6-5,-,TRBJ2-3,few,CASSYAGGTRDTQYF,TGTGCCAGCAGTTACGCCGGAGGGACTCGAGATACGCAGTATTTT
17,TRBV9,TRBD2,TRBJ2-1,-,CASSVYPYGGNYNEQFF,TGTGCCAGCAGCGTATACCCCTACGGGGGGAACTACAATGAGCAGTTCTTC